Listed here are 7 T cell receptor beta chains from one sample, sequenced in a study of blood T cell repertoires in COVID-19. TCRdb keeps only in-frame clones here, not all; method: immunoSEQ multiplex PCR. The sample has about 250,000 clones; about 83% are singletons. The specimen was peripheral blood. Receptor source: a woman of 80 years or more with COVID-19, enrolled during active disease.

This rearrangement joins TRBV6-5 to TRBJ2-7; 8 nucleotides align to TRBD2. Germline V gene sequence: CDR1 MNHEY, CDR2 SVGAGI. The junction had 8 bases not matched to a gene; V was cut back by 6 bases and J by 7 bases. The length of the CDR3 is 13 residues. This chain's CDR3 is CASRNGGAREQYV. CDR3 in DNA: TGTGCCAGCAGGAACGGGGGGGCGAGGGAGCAGTACGTC.

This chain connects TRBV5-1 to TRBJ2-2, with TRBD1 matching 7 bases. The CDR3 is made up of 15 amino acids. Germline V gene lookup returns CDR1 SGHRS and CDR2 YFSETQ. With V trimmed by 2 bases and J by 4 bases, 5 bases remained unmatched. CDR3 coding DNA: TGCGCCAGCAGCTTTCGTCCAGGGGGCACCGGGGAGCTGTTTTTT. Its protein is CASSFRPGGTGELFF.

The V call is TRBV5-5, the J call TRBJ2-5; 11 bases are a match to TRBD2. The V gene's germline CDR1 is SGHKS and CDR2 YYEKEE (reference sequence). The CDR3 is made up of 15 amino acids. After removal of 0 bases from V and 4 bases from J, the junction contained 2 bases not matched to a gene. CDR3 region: CASSLVAGGPETQYF. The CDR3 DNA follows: TGTGCCAGCAGCTTGGTAGCGGGGGGGCCAGAGACCCAGTACTTC.

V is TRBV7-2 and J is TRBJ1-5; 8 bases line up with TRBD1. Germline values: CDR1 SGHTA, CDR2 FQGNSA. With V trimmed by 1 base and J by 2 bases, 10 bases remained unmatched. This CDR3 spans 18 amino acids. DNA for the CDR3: TGTGCCAGCAGCTTAGTGTCCCTACAACAGGGGGGCAATCAGCCCCAGCATTTT. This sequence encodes CASSLVSLQQGGNQPQHF.

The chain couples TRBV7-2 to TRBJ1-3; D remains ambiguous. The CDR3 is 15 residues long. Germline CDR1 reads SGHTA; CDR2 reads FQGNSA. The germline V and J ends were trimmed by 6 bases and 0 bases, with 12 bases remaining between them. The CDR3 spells CASRPTRNSGNTIYF. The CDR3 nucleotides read TGTGCCAGCAGGCCCACCAGAAACTCTGGAAACACCATATATTTT.

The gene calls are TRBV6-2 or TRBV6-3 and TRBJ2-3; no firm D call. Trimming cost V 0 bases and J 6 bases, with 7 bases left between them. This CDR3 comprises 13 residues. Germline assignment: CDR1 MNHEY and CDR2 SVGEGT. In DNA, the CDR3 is TGTGCCAGCAGTTACTCGATGAGTGATACGCAGTATTTT. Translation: CASSYSMSDTQYF.

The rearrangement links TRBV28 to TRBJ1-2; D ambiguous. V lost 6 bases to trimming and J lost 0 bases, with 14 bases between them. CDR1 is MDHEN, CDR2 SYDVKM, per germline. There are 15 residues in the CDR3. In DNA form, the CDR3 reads TGTGCCAGCAGCCAAGCGGATTATTCTAACTATGGCTACACCTTC. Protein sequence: CASSQADYSNYGYTF.